These T cell receptor beta chains were read from a single sample in a study of Tregs in tolerant kidney transplant recipients. The repertoire was sequenced with immunoSEQ multiplex PCR; TCRdb's copy has only in-frame clones and lacks some. The sample lists about 110,000 clones, almost 90% seen once, with more than 0.3% in the top ten. The sample in question was CD4+ T cells from blood, obtained before the transplant. These receptors originate from a human donor who received a combined kidney and bone marrow transplant. CDR3s include the opening cysteine and the closing phenylalanine or tryptophan. D genes are given only for firm matches. Expanded clones are given a class, and other clones once, few, many or no size at all.

TRBD2 | TRBJ2-3 | - | TRBV19 | TGTGCCAGTGGTAGGAGGGCTAGCGGGAGTCCAGATACGCAGTATTTT | CASGRRASGSPDTQYF
- | TRBJ1-5 | - | TRBV19 | TGTGCCAGTAGTATCCTCGGGAATCAGCCCCAGCATTTT | CASSILGNQPQHF
- | TRBJ2-7 | - | TRBV4-3 | TGCGCCAGCAGCCAAGACAGGGGAAGCTACGAGCAGTACTTC | CASSQDRGSYEQYF
TRBD2 | TRBJ2-5 | - | TRBV4-2 | TGTGCCAGCAGCCAAGAGGGGTTAGCGGGGGCCCAGTACTTC | CASSQEGLAGAQYF
- | TRBJ2-7 | - | TRBV14 | TGTGCCAGCAGCCAAGACAGCTACGAGCAGTACTTC | CASSQDSYEQYF
TRBD1 | TRBJ1-4 | - | TRBV6-6 | TGTGCCACCCGGACAGGCGCAACTAATGAAAAACTGTTTTTT | CATRTGATNEKLFF
- | TRBJ2-3 | - | TRBV18 | TGTGCCAGCTCACCTATGCAGACAGGTGGGGCAGATACGCAGTATTTT | CASSPMQTGGADTQYF
- | TRBJ1-6 | once | TRBV11-2 | TGTGCCAGCAGCTTTACAGGGACACCAAATTCACCCCTCCACTTT | CASSFTGTPNSPLHF
- | TRBJ2-5 | - | TRBV21-1 | TGTGCCAGCAGCCGGGACTTAAAGGGTTCGGAGACCCAGTACTTC | CASSRDLKGSETQYF
TRBD1 | TRBJ1-2 | - | TRBV27 | TGTGCCAGCAGACAACAGGGGGCGGGGGGCTACACCTTC | CASRQQGAGGYTF
- | TRBJ1-5 | - | TRBV6-6 | TGTGCCAGCAGCACCGACAGGACGAATAGCAATCAGCCCCAGCATTTT | CASSTDRTNSNQPQHF
- | TRBJ2-3 | once | TRBV29-1 | TGCAGCGTTGTGGACAGCTCTAGCACAGATACGCAGTATTTT | CSVVDSSSTDTQYF
- | TRBJ1-2 | - | TRBV5-1 | TGCGCCAGCAGCTGGGGTATGGCAGGGGACTATGGCTACACCTTC | CASSWGMAGDYGYTF
TRBD2 | TRBJ2-7 | - | TRBV9 | TGTGCCAGCAGCCGTGTAGCGGGGGGGGGCGAGCAGTACTTC | CASSRVAGGGEQYF
- | TRBJ1-5 | - | TRBV16 | TGTGCCAGCAGCCAATCTCGTAGGGGCGAACAGCCCCAGCATTTT | CASSQSRRGEQPQHF
- | TRBJ1-1 | - | TRBV6-5 | TGTGCCAGCAGGACGGCGAGGGCCACTGAAGCTTTCTTT | CASRTARATEAFF
- | TRBJ1-2 | - | TRBV12-5 | TGTGCTAGTGGTTTGCGTCCCCCACAGGTCCCTCTAAGTGGCTACACCTTC | CASGLRPPQVPLSGYTF
TRBD1 | TRBJ1-2 | - | TRBV7-9 | TGTGCCAGCAGCTCCGCTTACAGGGGGGCCTATGGCTACACCTTC | CASSSAYRGAYGYTF
TRBD2 | TRBJ2-1 | once | TRBV5-1 | TGCGCCAGCAGCTCCAGCGGGGGGAACAATGAGCAGTTCTTC | CASSSSGGNNEQFF
- | TRBJ1-2 | few | TRBV5-4 | TGTGCCAGCAGCCTACAGGGTACTGGCTACACCTTC | CASSLQGTGYTF
TRBD1 | TRBJ2-3 | few | TRBV6-4 | TGTGCCAGCAGCCTACAGGGGCGAGACACAGATACGCAGTATTTT | CASSLQGRDTDTQYF
- | TRBJ1-5 | - | TRBV6-1 | TGTGCCAGCAGTGATTGGACAGCCGATCAGCCCCAGCATTTT | CASSDWTADQPQHF
- | TRBJ2-1 | once | TRBV29-1 | TGCAGCGTTGTTCAGGACATGGCGGTCAATGAGCAGTTCTTC | CSVVQDMAVNEQFF
- | TRBJ2-7 | once | TRBV18 | TGTGCCAGCTCACCACTAGATTTCCGCCAGGGTGGTGGTGAGCAGTACTTC | CASSPLDFRQGGGEQYF
TRBD1 | TRBJ1-2 | - | TRBV18 | TGTGCCAGCTCACCAACAGGGGGCAACTATGGCTACACCTTC | CASSPTGGNYGYTF
TRBD2 | TRBJ2-3 | - | TRBV7-2 | TGTGCCAGCAGCTCCGACTTAGCGGGGGGCACAGATACGCAGTATTTT | CASSSDLAGGTDTQYF
TRBD1 | TRBJ1-1 | - | TRBV7-9 | TGTGCCAGCAGCCGCAGGGGGTACACTGAAGCTTTCTTT | CASSRRGYTEAFF
- | TRBJ2-5 | - | TRBV9 | TGTGCCAGCAGCGTAGGAAGAGCCCAAGAGACCCAGTACTTC | CASSVGRAQETQYF
TRBD2 | TRBJ2-4 | - | TRBV7-2 | TGTGCCAGCAGCCCCCTAGCGGGAGCCGTCCTTCCGGACAAAAACATTCAGTACTTC | CASSPLAGAVLPDKNIQYF
- | TRBJ1-1 | - | TRBV25-1 | TGTGCCAGCAGTATGACAGGCCCCACTGAAGCTTTCTTT | CASSMTGPTEAFF
TRBD2 | TRBJ2-5 | - | TRBV7-2 | TGTGCCAGCAGCTTAATTGCGGGAGTGAAGGAGACCCAGTACTTC | CASSLIAGVKETQYF
- | TRBJ2-1 | - | TRBV7-2 | TGTGCCAGCAGCCCCTCACTAAGCGTAGCCTACAATGAGCAGTTCTTC | CASSPSLSVAYNEQFF
TRBD1 | TRBJ2-2 | - | TRBV7-2 | TGTGCCAGCAGCACCGACAGGGGGCTGCGGGAGCTGTTTTTT | CASSTDRGLRELFF
TRBD2 | TRBJ2-7 | - | TRBV27 | TGTGCCAGCAGTTTAAATGGGAGGGGTGGCTACGAGCAGTACTTC | CASSLNGRGGYEQYF
- | TRBJ2-7 | - | TRBV2 | TGTGCCAGCAGTGTGGCGGGGATGGAGCAGTACTTC | CASSVAGMEQYF
TRBD1 | TRBJ2-3 | - | TRBV7-2 | TGTGCCAGCAGCCCGGACAGGGGAAATACGCAGTATTTT | CASSPDRGNTQYF
TRBD1 | TRBJ1-5 | once | TRBV5-5 | TGTGCCAGCAGCCCGGACAGGGGCCCTAATCAGCCCCAGCATTTT | CASSPDRGPNQPQHF
TRBD1 | TRBJ1-4 | - | TRBV4-1 | TGCGCCAGCAGCCAAGAACAGGGGGCGGGTGAAAAACTGTTTTTT | CASSQEQGAGEKLFF
TRBD2 | TRBJ2-2 | - | TRBV5-1 | TGCGCCAGCAGCTTGGAGACTAGCGGTTCGGCCGGGGAGCTGTTTTTT | CASSLETSGSAGELFF
- | TRBJ2-7 | - | TRBV7-2 | TGTGCCAGCAGCTTGGGGGGACCGCCGAGCTCCTACGAGCAGTACTTC | CASSLGGPPSSYEQYF
- | TRBJ2-7 | - | TRBV28 | TGTGCCAGCAGTTCCGGTCTAGCCTACTACGAGCAGTACTTC | CASSSGLAYYEQYF
- | TRBJ1-1 | - | TRBV5-1 | TGCGCCAGCAGCGCCGGAGTTGGGACTGAAGCTTTCTTT | CASSAGVGTEAFF
- | TRBJ2-3 | - | TRBV4-2 | TGTGCCAGCAGCCAGGAAAGTGGACAGTTAGATACGCAGTATTTT | CASSQESGQLDTQYF
TRBD2 | TRBJ2-3 | - | TRBV4-3 | TGCGCCAGCAGCCAAGGACAGGTCGGGAGGGGACTAGCGGGGACAGATACGCAGTATTTT | CASSQGQVGRGLAGTDTQYF
TRBD2 | TRBJ2-4 | - | TRBV7-2 | TGTGCCAGCAGGGAGACTAGCGGAAAAAACATTCAGTACTTC | CASRETSGKNIQYF